This TCR beta chain stems from a study of TIL therapy for anti-PD-1-resistant metastatic lung cancer. Study-wide findings and caveats: The baseline peripheral repertoire was partially replaced by infused TIL clonotypes that later decayed. Treatment-naive, never-smoker and oncogene-addicted patients were overrepresented in this highly selected cohort.

To note about this clone: The antigen is undetermined.

Germline CDR1 SGDLS, CDR2 YYNGEE. This CDR3 spans 14 amino acids. Trimming took 2 bases from V and 2 from J, leaving 8 bases between them. Time point described: pre-treatment sample, taken before nivolumab and TIL therapy. This was the immunoSEQ v3 assay. Each library reached 1.9 million or so read pairs, or about 5-6.5 million at deep level. Profiled with immunoSEQ multiplex PCR; TCRdb holds only in-frame clones, not every one. This sample has 52,000 or so clones; approximately 78% occur once, and the top ten carry less than 3.5%. This clonotype was sampled from a person between 30 and 80 years old with non-small cell lung cancer. The V call is TRBV9, the J call TRBJ1-5; weak D call: TRBD1 (5 bases). The sample here was blood, taken at baseline. This CDR3 reads CASSVSGGNQPQHF. The CDR3 DNA is TGTGCCAGCAGCGTGTCGGGGGGCAATCAGCCCCAGCATTTT.